This TCR beta chain was observed in a study of T cell responses to AZD1222 COVID-19 vaccine. General observations from the study: The sample set comprised mostly white British donors with more females, and clonal diversity was possibly underestimated.

The method was immunoSEQ multiplex PCR; TCRdb's version includes in-frame clones alone and lacks a portion of them. Here the sample spans 110,000 to 150,000 clones, approximately 90% being singletons. The length of the CDR3 is 12 residues. Trimming removed 0 bases at V and 8 bases at J, with 5 bases between. The germline CDR1 and CDR2 sequences are ENHRY and SYGVKD. With regard to this clone: Its antigen is not identified.

V and J are TRBV10-3 and TRBJ2-4; no clear D. The sequence derives from an adult who received the AZD1222 COVID-19 vaccine. Sequenced material: peripheral blood, taken 28 days after the second AZD1222 dose. The CDR3 DNA sequence: TGTGCCATCAGTGAGTCCGAGGACATTCAGTACTTC. Its protein product is CAISESEDIQYF.